One TCR beta chain is described in this entry. These data originate in a study of blood T cell repertoires in COVID-19. CDR1 and CDR2 (germline): SGHRS, YFSETQ. The CDR3 contains 16 residues. Germline trimming cut 1 base from V and 7 bases from J; bases unmatched to any gene: 4. TCRdb's copy holds only in-frame clones and misses some; the assay was immunoSEQ multiplex PCR. The table includes around 70,000 clones, roughly 86% detected once. This clonotype originated in a human donor in a cohort sampled during active COVID-19. The V and J genes are TRBV5-1 and TRBJ1-6, with 11 bases aligning to TRBD1. Sequencing was done on a sample of peripheral blood. CDR3 in amino acids: CASSLPRTGGNSPLHF. In DNA, the CDR3 is TGCGCCAGCAGCTTGCCCCGGACAGGGGGCAATTCACCCCTCCACTTT.